The clone carrying this TCR beta chain was seen more than once but under ten times. Antigen: not known. This entry comes from a study of naive and memory T cell subsets. Cells stained for CD3, CD4, CD8, CD45RA, CD27 and viability were sorted into four CD45RA/CD27 subsets. Unmatched junction bases numbered 11, after V lost 5 bases and J lost 9 bases. The CDR3 length is 16 residues. The germline gives CDR1 MDHEN, CDR2 SYDVKM. Two oligonucleotides, mixed equimolar, formed the beta constant-region primer covering TRBC1 and TRBC2. Four rounds of PCR amplified the ligated cDNA using nested alpha and beta constant-region primers plus SP2. TCRdb processed the UMI-ligation and nested PCR reads anew with MiXCR; each CDR3 protein has one entry. The sample holds 85,000 or so distinct CDR3 sequences, around 9% seen once. Study-wide results and caveats: Over 95% of naive TCR sequences appeared only once after error correction, unlike memory subsets.

The rearrangement links TRBV28 to TRBJ2-1, with 12 bases matching TRBD2. Material for sequencing was naive CD8+ T cells from blood. The TCR was taken from a human donor in good health. As DNA, the CDR3 is TGTGCCAGCAGTCAAATCGGACTAGCGGGATTCGTTGAGCAGTTCTTC. Amino acid sequence: CASSQIGLAGFVEQFF.